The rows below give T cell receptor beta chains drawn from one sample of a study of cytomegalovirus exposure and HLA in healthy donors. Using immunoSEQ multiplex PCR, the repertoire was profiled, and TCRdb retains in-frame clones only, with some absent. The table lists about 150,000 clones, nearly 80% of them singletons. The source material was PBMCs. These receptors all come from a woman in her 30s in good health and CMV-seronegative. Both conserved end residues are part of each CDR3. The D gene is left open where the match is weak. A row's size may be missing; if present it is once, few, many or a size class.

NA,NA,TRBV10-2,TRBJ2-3,CASRPRGYEEGGTQYF,TGCGCCAGCAGGCCCCGAGGTTACGAGGAGGGTGGTACGCAGTATTTT
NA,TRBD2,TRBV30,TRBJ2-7,CAWSVRLANEQYF,TGTGCCTGGAGTGTACGACTAGCAAACGAGCAGTACTTC
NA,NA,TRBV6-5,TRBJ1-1,CASRLPSLPSEAFF,TGTGCCAGCAGACTTCCATCTTTACCCTCAGAAGCTTTCTTT
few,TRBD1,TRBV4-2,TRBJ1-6,CASSSDRGQGGSPLHF,TGTGCCAGCAGCTCAGACCGGGGACAGGGAGGTTCACCCCTCCACTTT
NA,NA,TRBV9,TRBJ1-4,CASSPRKGVLSNEKLFF,TGTGCCAGCAGCCCCCGAAAGGGGGTCTTATCTAATGAAAAACTGTTTTTT
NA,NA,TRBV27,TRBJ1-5,CASSPTSGAPQHF,TGTGCCAGCAGCCCCACCTCTGGAGCGCCCCAGCATTTT
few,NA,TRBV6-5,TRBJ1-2,CASSYRGGDSGYTF,TGTGCCAGCAGTTACAGAGGGGGGGATAGTGGCTACACCTTC
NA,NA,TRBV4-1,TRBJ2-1,CASSQARNEQFF,TGCGCCAGCAGCCAAGCCCGGAATGAGCAGTTCTTC
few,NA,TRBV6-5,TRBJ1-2,CASISEIGYTF,TGTGCCAGCATATCGGAGATTGGCTACACCTTC
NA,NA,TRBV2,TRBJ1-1,CASRSGHMNTEAFF,TGTGCCAGCAGATCGGGACACATGAACACTGAAGCTTTCTTT
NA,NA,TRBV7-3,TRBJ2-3,CASSPGGGINTQYF,TGTGCCAGCAGCCCGGGCGGGGGCATAAATACGCAGTATTTT
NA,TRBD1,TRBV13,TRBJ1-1,CASSLAPDRGEAFF,TGTGCCAGCAGCTTAGCGCCGGACAGGGGTGAAGCTTTCTTT
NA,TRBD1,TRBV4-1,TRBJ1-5,CASSQESVAGTGSNQPQHF,TGCGCCAGCAGCCAAGAATCGGTTGCCGGGACAGGAAGCAATCAGCCCCAGCATTTT
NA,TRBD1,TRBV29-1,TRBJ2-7,CSARDRSYEQYF,TGCAGCGCTCGGGACAGATCCTACGAGCAGTACTTC
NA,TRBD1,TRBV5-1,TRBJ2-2,CASSLRTGGTGELFF,TGCGCCAGCAGCTTACGGACAGGGGGCACCGGGGAGCTGTTTTTT
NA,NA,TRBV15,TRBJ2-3,CATSGMRQGTDTQYF,TGTGCCACCAGCGGCATGAGACAGGGCACAGATACGCAGTATTTT
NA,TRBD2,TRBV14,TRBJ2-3,CASSPRLAGLDTQYF,TGTGCCAGCAGCCCCAGACTAGCGGGTTTAGATACGCAGTATTTT
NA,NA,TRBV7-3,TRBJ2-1,CASSRGGVGLLSYNEQFF,TGTGCCAGCAGCCGAGGGGGGGTGGGACTTCTCTCCTACAATGAGCAGTTCTTC
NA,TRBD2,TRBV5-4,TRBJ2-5,CASSSGRGETQYF,TGTGCCAGCAGCTCTGGGCGGGGGGAGACCCAGTACTTC
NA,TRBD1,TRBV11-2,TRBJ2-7,CASSLDFRGLYEQYF,TGTGCCAGCAGCTTAGATTTTAGGGGGCTCTACGAGCAGTACTTC
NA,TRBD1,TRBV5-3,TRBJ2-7,CARSLRGRFRQTPYEQYF,TGTGCCAGAAGCTTGAGGGGGCGGTTTAGACAGACACCCTACGAGCAGTACTTC
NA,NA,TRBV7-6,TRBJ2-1,CASSLGTIGTLDNEQFF,TGTGCCAGCAGCTTAGGGACGATCGGGACTCTAGACAATGAGCAGTTCTTC
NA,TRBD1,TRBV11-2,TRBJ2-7,CASSVSGGEVYEQYF,TGTGCCAGCAGCGTATCAGGGGGCGAAGTCTACGAGCAGTACTTC
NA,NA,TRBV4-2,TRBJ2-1,CASSQDNLVDNEQFF,TGTGCCAGCAGCCAAGATAATCTCGTCGACAATGAGCAGTTCTTC
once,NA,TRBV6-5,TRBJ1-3,CASSYSWGGGNTIYF,TGTGCCAGCAGTTACTCGTGGGGAGGTGGAAACACCATATATTTT
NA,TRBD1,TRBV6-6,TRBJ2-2,CATRGAGGTGELFF,TGTGCCACCAGAGGGGCAGGGGGAACCGGGGAGCTGTTTTTT
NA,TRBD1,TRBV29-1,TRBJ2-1,CSVSRQGNEQFF,TGCAGCGTTTCCCGACAGGGCAATGAGCAGTTCTTC
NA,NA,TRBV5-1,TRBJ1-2,CASRAKGKDEGGYTF,TGCGCCAGCAGGGCGAAGGGAAAGGATGAGGGTGGCTACACCTTC